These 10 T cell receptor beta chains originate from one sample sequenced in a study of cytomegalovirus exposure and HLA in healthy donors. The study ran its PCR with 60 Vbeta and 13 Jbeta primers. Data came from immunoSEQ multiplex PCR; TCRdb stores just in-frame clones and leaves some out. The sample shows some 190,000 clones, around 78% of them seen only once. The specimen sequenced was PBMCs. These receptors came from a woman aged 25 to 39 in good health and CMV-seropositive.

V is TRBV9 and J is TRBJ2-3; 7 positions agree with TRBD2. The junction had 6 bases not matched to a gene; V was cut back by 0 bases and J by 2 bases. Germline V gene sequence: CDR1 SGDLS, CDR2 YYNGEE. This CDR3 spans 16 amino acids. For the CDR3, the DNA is TGTGCCAGCAGCGTAGATGGAGCGGGATCCACAGATACGCAGTATTTT. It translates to CASSVDGAGSTDTQYF.

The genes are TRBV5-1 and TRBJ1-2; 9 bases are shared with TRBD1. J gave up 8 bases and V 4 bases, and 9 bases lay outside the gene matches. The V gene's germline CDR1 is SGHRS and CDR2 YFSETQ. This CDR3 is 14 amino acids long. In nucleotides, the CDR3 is TGCGCCAGCAGCCTGACAGGGGGGACAAAAGGCTACACCTTC. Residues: CASSLTGGTKGYTF.

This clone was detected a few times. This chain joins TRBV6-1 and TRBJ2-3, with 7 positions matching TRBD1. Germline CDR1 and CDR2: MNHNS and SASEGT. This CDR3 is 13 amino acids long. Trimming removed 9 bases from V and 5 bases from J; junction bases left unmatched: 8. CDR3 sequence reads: CASHEGAEDTQYF. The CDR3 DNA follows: TGTGCCAGTCATGAGGGGGCCGAAGATACGCAGTATTTT.

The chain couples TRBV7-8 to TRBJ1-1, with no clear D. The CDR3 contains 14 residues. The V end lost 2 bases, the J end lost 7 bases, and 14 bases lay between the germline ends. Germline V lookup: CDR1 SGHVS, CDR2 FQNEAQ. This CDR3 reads CASSLSRWAVEAFF. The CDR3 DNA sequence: TGTGCCAGCAGCTTAAGTAGGTGGGCCGTTGAAGCTTTCTTT.

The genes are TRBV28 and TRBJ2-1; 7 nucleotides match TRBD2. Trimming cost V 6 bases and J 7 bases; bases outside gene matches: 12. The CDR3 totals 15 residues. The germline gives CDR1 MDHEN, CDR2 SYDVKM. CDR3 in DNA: TGTGCCAGCAGCCCCCGCCTGCGGACTAGGAATGAGCAGTTCTTC. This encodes CASSPRLRTRNEQFF.

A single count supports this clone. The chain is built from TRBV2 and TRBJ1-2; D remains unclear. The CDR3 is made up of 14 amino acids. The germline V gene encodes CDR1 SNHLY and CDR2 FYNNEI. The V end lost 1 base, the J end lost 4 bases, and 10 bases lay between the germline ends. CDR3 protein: CASSEGDKIYGYTF. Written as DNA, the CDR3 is TGTGCCAGCAGTGAAGGAGACAAAATCTATGGCTACACCTTC.

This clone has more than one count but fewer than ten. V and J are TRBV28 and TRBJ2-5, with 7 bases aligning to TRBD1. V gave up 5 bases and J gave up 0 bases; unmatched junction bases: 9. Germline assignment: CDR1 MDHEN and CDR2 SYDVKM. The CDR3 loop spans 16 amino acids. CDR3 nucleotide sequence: TGTGCCAGCAGTCAACAGACAGGGACCAACCAAGAGACCCAGTACTTC. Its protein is CASSQQTGTNQETQYF.

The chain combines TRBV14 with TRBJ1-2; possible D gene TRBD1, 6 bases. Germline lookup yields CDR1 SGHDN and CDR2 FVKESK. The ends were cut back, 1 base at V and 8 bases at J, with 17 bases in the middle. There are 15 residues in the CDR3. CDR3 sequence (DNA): TGTGCCAGCAGCCAAGTCCCGGGGACATCAGGGGGCTACACCTTC. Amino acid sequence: CASSQVPGTSGGYTF.

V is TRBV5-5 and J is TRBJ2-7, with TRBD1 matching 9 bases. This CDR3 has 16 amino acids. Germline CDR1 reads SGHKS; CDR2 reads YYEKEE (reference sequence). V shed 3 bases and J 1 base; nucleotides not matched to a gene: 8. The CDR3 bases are TGTGCCAGCAGCTCGACAGGGGGGGCTGGATCCTACGAGCAGTACTTC. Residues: CASSSTGGAGSYEQYF.

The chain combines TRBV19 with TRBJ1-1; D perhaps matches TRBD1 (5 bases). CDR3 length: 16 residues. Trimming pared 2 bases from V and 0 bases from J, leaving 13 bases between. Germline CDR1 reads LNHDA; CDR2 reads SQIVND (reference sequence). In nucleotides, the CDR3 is TGTGCCAGTAGTATAACCCCGGGACTTTTGAACACTGAAGCTTTCTTT. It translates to CASSITPGLLNTEAFF.